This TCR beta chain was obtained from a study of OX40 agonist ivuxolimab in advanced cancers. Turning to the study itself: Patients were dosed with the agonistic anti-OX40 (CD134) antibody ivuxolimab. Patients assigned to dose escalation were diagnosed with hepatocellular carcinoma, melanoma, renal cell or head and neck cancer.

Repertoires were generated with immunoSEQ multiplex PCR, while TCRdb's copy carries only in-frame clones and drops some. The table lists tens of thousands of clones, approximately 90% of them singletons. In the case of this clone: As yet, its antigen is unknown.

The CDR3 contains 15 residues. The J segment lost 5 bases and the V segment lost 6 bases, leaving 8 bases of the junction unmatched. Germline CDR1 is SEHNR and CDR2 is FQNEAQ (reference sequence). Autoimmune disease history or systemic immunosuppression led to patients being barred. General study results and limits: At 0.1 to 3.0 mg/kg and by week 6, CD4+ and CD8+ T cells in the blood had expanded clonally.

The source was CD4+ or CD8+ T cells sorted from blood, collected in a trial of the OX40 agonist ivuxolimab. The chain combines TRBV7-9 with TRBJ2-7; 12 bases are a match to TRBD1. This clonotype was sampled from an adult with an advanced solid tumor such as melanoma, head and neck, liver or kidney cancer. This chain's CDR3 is CASSSPGQGANEQYF. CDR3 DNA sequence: TGTGCCAGCAGTTCTCCGGGACAGGGGGCAAACGAGCAGTACTTC.